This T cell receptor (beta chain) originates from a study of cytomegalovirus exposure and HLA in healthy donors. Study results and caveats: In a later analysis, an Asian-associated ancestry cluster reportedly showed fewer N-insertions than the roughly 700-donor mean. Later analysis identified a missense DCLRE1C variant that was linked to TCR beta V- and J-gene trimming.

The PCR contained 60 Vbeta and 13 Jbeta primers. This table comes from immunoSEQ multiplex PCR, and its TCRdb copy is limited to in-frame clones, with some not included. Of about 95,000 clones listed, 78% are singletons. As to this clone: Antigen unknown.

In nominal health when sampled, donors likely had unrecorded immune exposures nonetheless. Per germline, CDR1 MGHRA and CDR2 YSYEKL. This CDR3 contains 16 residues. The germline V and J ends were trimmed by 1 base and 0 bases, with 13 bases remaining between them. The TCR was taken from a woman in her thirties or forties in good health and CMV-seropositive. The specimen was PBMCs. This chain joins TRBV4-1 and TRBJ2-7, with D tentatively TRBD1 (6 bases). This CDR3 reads CASSQGWGLSSYEQYF. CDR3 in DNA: TGCGCCAGCAGCCAAGGGTGGGGGCTTTCCTCCTACGAGCAGTACTTC.